The 16 T cell receptor beta chains given below trace back to one sample, sequenced in a study of blood T cell repertoires in COVID-19. Some clones are missing from TCRdb's copy, which holds only in-frame ones; the method was immunoSEQ multiplex PCR. Of about 190,000 clones listed, just under 85% are singletons. Sequences were obtained from peripheral blood. These receptors all stem from a woman in her seventies with active or convalescent COVID-19.

The chain is built from TRBV5-4 and TRBJ2-3, with 9 bases fitting TRBD2. V lost 5 bases to trimming and J lost 4 bases; unmatched junction nucleotides: 11. CDR3 length equals 16 residues. CDR1 SGHNT and CDR2 YYREEE come from the germline V gene (reference sequence). The CDR3 DNA is TGTGCCAGCAGTCCCGGGCGGGAGGGCCTGGCAGATACGCAGTATTTT. It specifies CASSPGREGLADTQYF.

The chain joins TRBV4-1 to TRBJ2-6; a weak D match, TRBD2 (5 bases). Trimming removed 1 base at V and 1 base at J, with 8 bases between. The V gene's germline CDR1 is MGHRA and CDR2 YSYEKL. There are 16 residues in the CDR3. CDR3 amino acids: CASSQGRGSGANVLTF. CDR3 DNA sequence: TGCGCCAGCAGCCAAGGTCGGGGATCTGGGGCCAACGTCCTGACTTTC.

The chain recombines TRBV6-5 with TRBJ2-3, with D maybe TRBD1 (8 bases). This CDR3 has 14 amino acids. Germline V gene lookup returns CDR1 MNHEY and CDR2 SVGAGI. Trimming stripped 1 base from V and 8 bases from J, with 13 bases between. CDR3 DNA sequence: TGTGCCAGCAGTTACTACACAGGGGGGGGTACGCAGTATTTT. Translation gives CASSYYTGGGTQYF.

The CDR3 sequence is CASVEDRERVEQYF. CDR3 nucleotide sequence: TGTGCCAGCGTAGAAGACAGGGAACGGGTCGAGCAGTACTTC. The chain employs TRBV6-5 and TRBJ2-7; the match to TRBD1 covers 7 bases. The CDR3 totals 14 residues. V lost 8 bases and J lost 6; bases outside the gene matches: 13. Germline values: CDR1 MNHEY, CDR2 SVGAGI.

V usage is TRBV27 and J usage is TRBJ2-5; tentative D call: TRBD1 (6 bases). Looked up from germline, CDR1 is MNHEY and CDR2 is SMNVEV (reference sequence). The CDR3 runs 14 residues. Trimming left V 8 bases short and J 2 bases short, with 15 bases between. CDR3 protein: CASGQWMNQETQYF. In DNA form, the CDR3 reads TGTGCCAGCGGACAGTGGATGAATCAAGAGACCCAGTACTTC.

The chain recombines TRBV6-1 with TRBJ2-5; 7 bases are shared with TRBD2. CDR1 MNHNS and CDR2 SASEGT come from the germline V gene. The ends lost 2 bases at V and 5 bases at J; junction bases unmatched: 8. CDR3 length equals 15 residues. CDR3 DNA: TGTGCCAGCAGTGAAACCATAGCGGGTAGGGAGACCCAGTACTTC. As protein: CASSETIAGRETQYF.

The V gene is TRBV10-3, the J gene TRBJ1-2, with 12 bases aligning to TRBD1. CDR1 and CDR2 from the germline V gene are ENHRY and SYGVKD. The CDR3 is 15 amino acids. V was pared by 2 bases and J by 5 bases, with 3 bases of the junction left unmatched. CDR3 protein: CAISEGTGGSYGYTF. The CDR3 nucleotides are TGTGCCATCAGTGAGGGGACAGGGGGCTCGTATGGCTACACCTTC.

This chain joins TRBV3-1 (or the pseudogene TRBV3-2) and TRBJ2-3; 7 bases agree with TRBD2. This CDR3 is built from 17 residues. With V trimmed by 3 bases and J by 1 base, 10 bases remained unmatched. Per the germline V gene, CDR1 is LGHDT and CDR2 is YNNKEL (reference sequence). The CDR3 nucleotides are TGTGCCAGCAGCCAGGAGCGCGGGAGACGGGGCACAGATACGCAGTATTTT. Its translation: CASSQERGRRGTDTQYF.

This CDR3 reads CASSQRENYGYTF. Written as DNA, the CDR3 is TGCGCCAGCAGCCAAAGGGAGAACTATGGCTACACCTTC. The chain joins TRBV4-1 to TRBJ1-2; D unclear. This CDR3 is 13 amino acids long. Germline assignment: CDR1 MGHRA and CDR2 YSYEKL. V was cut by 2 bases and J by 2 bases, with 6 bases left in between.

The V call is TRBV5-1, the J call TRBJ1-2; 11 bases are shared with TRBD1. The CDR3 loop spans 15 amino acids. The germline V gene has CDR1 SGHRS and CDR2 YFSETQ. V gave up 3 bases and J gave up 0 bases; unmatched junction bases: 1. CDR3 residues: CASSSGQGANYGYTF. CDR3 DNA: TGCGCCAGCAGCTCGGGACAGGGGGCTAACTATGGCTACACCTTC. Supplemented by reference TRBV5-1 and TRBJ1-2, the full variable domain reads KAGVTQTPRYLIKTRGQQVTLSCSPISGHRSVSWYQQTPGQGLQFLFEYFSETQRNKGNFPGRFSGRQFSNSRSEMNVSTLELGDSALYLCASSSGQGANYGYTFGSGTRLTVV.

This chain connects TRBV7-8 to TRBJ2-1; a weak D match, TRBD2 (6 bases). The germline V gene has CDR1 SGHVS and CDR2 FQNEAQ. V was trimmed by 3 bases and J by 4 bases, leaving 13 bases between them. The CDR3 is 15 residues long. The DNA of the CDR3 is TGTGCCAGCAGCTTCTCGGGAGTGGCGTACAATGAGCAGTTCTTC. It translates to CASSFSGVAYNEQFF.

V gene TRBV3-1 (or the pseudogene TRBV3-2) combines with J gene TRBJ2-1, with D hard to call. V lost 4 bases and J 8 bases, leaving 15 bases between the germline ends. CDR1 is LGHDT and CDR2 is YNNKEL in the germline V gene (reference sequence). The CDR3 is made up of 14 amino acids. In DNA form, the CDR3 reads TGTGCCAGCAGCCGTTTGCGGAGCTTCGATGAGCAGTTCTTC. Translation: CASSRLRSFDEQFF.

This clone was observed at least ten times. The V and J genes are TRBV11-1 and TRBJ1-1, with D possibly being TRBD1 (5 bases). CDR1 and CDR2 from the germline V gene are SGHAT and FQDESV (reference sequence). V was trimmed by 3 bases and J by 0 bases, leaving 8 bases between them. This CDR3 contains 14 residues. CDR3 DNA: TGTGCCAGCAGCTTCGCGGGGGTGAACACTGAAGCTTTCTTT. Its protein product is CASSFAGVNTEAFF.

This rearrangement joins TRBV6-5 to TRBJ1-1; 8 bases line up with TRBD1. Unmatched junction bases numbered 8, after V lost 6 bases and J lost 11 bases. CDR1 and CDR2 (germline): MNHEY, SVGAGI. CDR3 length: 12 residues. The chain's CDR3 is CASSQGARRAFF. In DNA form, the CDR3 reads TGTGCCAGCAGCCAGGGGGCAAGGCGGGCTTTCTTT.

V and J are TRBV5-1 and TRBJ2-3; tentative D call: TRBD1 (5 bases). CDR1 is SGHRS and CDR2 is YFSETQ in the germline V gene. This CDR3 has 14 residues. V was clipped by 2 bases and J by 2 bases, with 9 bases between them. The CDR3 protein is CASSFGRDTDTQYF. CDR3 DNA sequence: TGCGCCAGCAGCTTCGGCAGGGACACAGATACGCAGTATTTT.

This clone appeared a few times. The CDR3 region is CASSDSESYNSPLHF. For the CDR3, the DNA is TGTGCCAGCAGTGACTCGGAGTCGTATAATTCACCCCTCCACTTT. V usage is TRBV6-4 and J usage is TRBJ1-6; D is ambiguous. Germline assignment: CDR1 MRHNA and CDR2 SNTAGT. The CDR3 consists of 15 residues. V was trimmed by 0 bases and J by 4 bases, leaving 7 bases between them.